The 25 T cell receptor beta chains listed next were all sequenced from one sample in a study of blood T cell repertoires in COVID-19. Generated by immunoSEQ multiplex PCR, the TCRdb table keeps only in-frame clones and is missing some. The data hold fewer than 300,000 clones, with around 84% observed a single time. The material sequenced was PBMCs or T cells enriched from blood (not recorded which). These receptors were collected from a man between 18 and 35 years old who had recovered from COVID-19.

The chain carries TRBV27 and TRBJ1-2, with 9 bases that match TRBD1. CDR3 size: 14 residues. Trimming cost V 6 bases and J 2 bases; bases outside gene matches: 4. CDR1 is MNHEY, CDR2 SMNVEV, per germline (reference sequence). In DNA form, the CDR3 reads TGTGCCAGCAGAGCGACAGGGGGAAACTATGGCTACACCTTC. Translation: CASRATGGNYGYTF.

V usage is TRBV24-1 and J usage is TRBJ2-2, with D tentatively TRBD1 (6 bases). The CDR3 has 14 amino acids. Germline V gene sequence: CDR1 KGHDR, CDR2 SFDVKD. Trimming shortened V by 9 bases and J by 1 base, and 11 bases separated the two germline ends. The CDR3: CATGRGQNTGELFF. CDR3 sequence (DNA): TGTGCCACCGGACGGGGACAGAACACCGGGGAGCTGTTTTTT.

The rearrangement links TRBV6-5 to TRBJ2-1; tentatively, D is TRBD2 (5 bases). Trimming removed 8 bases from V and 3 bases from J, with 17 bases in between. The CDR3 is made up of 15 amino acids. Germline V gives CDR1 MNHEY, CDR2 SVGAGI. DNA for the CDR3: TGTGCCAGCGAGGCACGGCTAGCTGGCTACAATGAGCAGTTCTTC. Protein product: CASEARLAGYNEQFF.

This chain uses TRBV29-1 with TRBJ1-2, with a tentative D call TRBD1 (6 bases). CDR1 SQVTM and CDR2 ANQGSEA come from the germline V gene. The CDR3 is made up of 14 amino acids. CDR3 residues: CIALKHQGLDGYTF. The CDR3 bases are TGCATCGCGCTCAAGCATCAGGGGTTGGATGGCTACACCTTC.

This sequence joins TRBV11-1 and TRBJ2-3, with D tentatively TRBD2 (6 bases). The germline V gene has CDR1 SGHAT and CDR2 FQDESV (reference sequence). The length of the CDR3 is 14 residues. The V gene lost 3 bases and the J gene lost 3 bases, with 10 bases spanning the gap. CDR3 residues: CASSFTGRTDTQYF. The CDR3 DNA reads TGTGCCAGCAGCTTCACGGGGAGGACAGATACGCAGTATTTT.

The chain joins TRBV6-5 to TRBJ1-6, with 9 nucleotides matching TRBD1. V shed 2 bases and J 8 bases; nucleotides not matched to a gene: 4. The CDR3 spans 15 residues. Germline CDR1 MNHEY, CDR2 SVGAGI. The CDR3 DNA is TGTGCCAGCAGTTACGGGACAGGGATTGATTCACCCCTCCACTTT. Its protein is CASSYGTGIDSPLHF.

The sample holds a few counts of this clone. This chain joins TRBV5-1 and TRBJ1-1; D possibly corresponds to TRBD1 (5 bases). This CDR3 has 15 amino acids. The V end lost 0 bases, the J end lost 5 bases, and 14 bases lay between the germline ends. CDR1 and CDR2 (germline): SGHRS, YFSETQ. CDR3 in DNA: TGCGCCAGCAGCTTGGGGGGCACCTTGGGGACTGAAGCTTTCTTT. Its translation: CASSLGGTLGTEAFF.

The V call is TRBV11-2, the J call TRBJ2-7; perhaps TRBD2 as D (5 bases). Germline values: CDR1 SGHAT, CDR2 FQNNGV. V lost 5 bases and J 6 bases, leaving 14 bases between the germline ends. There are 13 residues in the CDR3. CDR3 sequence (DNA): TGTGCCAGCAGCCGGGAAGGGCCGGGCGAGCAGTACTTC. As protein: CASSREGPGEQYF.

This clone was detected only once. The chain carries TRBV5-1 and TRBJ2-7; 14 bases line up with TRBD2. Germline assignment: CDR1 SGHRS and CDR2 YFSETQ. V lost 6 bases to trimming and J lost 4 bases; unmatched junction nucleotides: 9. The CDR3 is 16 residues long. Here the CDR3 DNA reads TGCGCCAGCAAACGGGGACTAGCGGGAGTGAATTACGAGCAGTACTTC. Its translation is CASKRGLAGVNYEQYF.

The V gene is TRBV5-1, the J gene TRBJ2-2; the D gene is possibly TRBD1 (6 bases). Germline V lookup: CDR1 SGHRS, CDR2 YFSETQ. Trimming took 4 bases from V and 3 from J, leaving 10 bases between them. The CDR3 covers 14 residues. CDR3 coding DNA: TGCGCCAGCAGCCGGAGGACAGACACCGGGGAGCTGTTTTTT. Amino acids: CASSRRTDTGELFF. The variable domain in full, with the rest retrieved from reference TRBV5-1 and TRBJ2-2, is KAGVTQTPRYLIKTRGQQVTLSCSPISGHRSVSWYQQTPGQGLQFLFEYFSETQRNKGNFPGRFSGRQFSNSRSEMNVSTLELGDSALYLCASSRRTDTGELFFGEGSRLTVL.

This chain uses TRBV28 with TRBJ2-7; 7 bases match TRBD1. The germline gives CDR1 MDHEN, CDR2 SYDVKM. V was pared by 4 bases and J by 0 bases, with 3 bases of the junction left unmatched. This CDR3 comprises 14 residues. CDR3 nucleotides: TGTGCCAGCAGTTCCGCAGGGGGCTCCTACGAGCAGTACTTC. It is translated as CASSSAGGSYEQYF.

The chain recombines TRBV5-4 with TRBJ2-3; 12 nucleotides agree with TRBD2. This CDR3 comprises 15 residues. Germline CDR1 is SGHNT and CDR2 is YYREEE (reference sequence). The V and J ends lost 9 bases and 1 base, in that order; junction bases with no gene match: 6. Here the CDR3 reads CATLLAGGRTDTQYF. CDR3 coding DNA: TGTGCCACATTACTAGCGGGAGGCCGCACAGATACGCAGTATTTT.

The chain uses TRBV30 and TRBJ1-1, with D perhaps matching TRBD1 (6 bases). V was cut by 6 bases and J by 5 bases, with 13 bases left in between. The CDR3 consists of 12 residues. Per the germline V gene, CDR1 is GTSNPN and CDR2 is SVGIG (reference sequence). The CDR3 DNA reads as TGTGCCTGCCAAGGTAGGGGGACTGAAGCTTTCTTT. It is translated as CACQGRGTEAFF.

This rearrangement joins TRBV7-2 to TRBJ2-2, with D hard to call. Trimming stripped 1 base from V and 4 bases from J, with 10 bases between. The germline V gene has CDR1 SGHTA and CDR2 FQGNSA. The CDR3 runs to 15 residues. CDR3 sequence reads: CASSLVVSLTGELFF. For the CDR3, the DNA is TGTGCCAGCAGCTTAGTCGTTAGCCTCACCGGGGAGCTGTTTTTT.

The chain employs TRBV28 and TRBJ1-4; D is unclear. CDR1 MDHEN and CDR2 SYDVKM come from the germline V gene. V lost 6 bases, J lost 8 bases, and 10 bases lay in between. CDR3 length: 12 amino acids. CDR3: CASRVYGEKLFF. The CDR3 DNA reads TGTGCCAGCAGGGTTTACGGGGAAAAACTGTTTTTT.

The CDR3 here is CAWGWGLGQETQYF. The CDR3 DNA is TGTGCCTGGGGCTGGGGGCTGGGGCAAGAGACCCAGTACTTC. The V gene is TRBV30, the J gene TRBJ2-5, with D possibly being TRBD1 (6 bases). Germline V gives CDR1 GTSNPN, CDR2 SVGIG (reference sequence). Trimming pared 5 bases from V and 2 bases from J, leaving 15 bases between. The CDR3 contains 14 residues. The whole variable domain, filled in from reference TRBV30 and TRBJ2-5, reads SQTIHQWPATLVQPVGSPLSLECTVEGTSNPNLYWYRQAAGRGLQLLFYSVGIGQISSEVPQNLSASRPQDRQFILSSKKLLLSDSGFYLCAWGWGLGQETQYFGPGTRLLVL.

The chain uses TRBV5-1 and TRBJ1-4; 8 nucleotides agree with TRBD1. The CDR3 has 16 residues. Germline V gene sequence: CDR1 SGHRS, CDR2 YFSETQ. The junction had 8 bases not matched to a gene; V was cut back by 4 bases and J by 3 bases. The CDR3 coding sequence is TGCGCCAGCAGCATCCTCGGACAGGGAGCTAATGAAAAACTGTTTTTT. Translation: CASSILGQGANEKLFF. Using reference TRBV5-1 and TRBJ1-4 for the parts outside the CDR3, the full variable domain is KAGVTQTPRYLIKTRGQQVTLSCSPISGHRSVSWYQQTPGQGLQFLFEYFSETQRNKGNFPGRFSGRQFSNSRSEMNVSTLELGDSALYLCASSILGQGANEKLFFGSGTQLSVL.

This chain links TRBV18 with TRBJ1-1; 7 bases map to TRBD1. CDR3 length equals 19 residues. The trim removed 2 bases at V and 0 bases at J, leaving 15 bases unmatched. Germline CDR1 and CDR2: KGHSH and LQKENI. The CDR3 region has the DNA TGTGCCAGCTCACCAAGCCAGACAGGGACGGGACCTATGAACACTGAAGCTTTCTTT. Protein: CASSPSQTGTGPMNTEAFF.

This clone was recorded once. The CDR3 DNA reads as TGTGCCAGCAGTAGGGACAGGGTGTCCGAGTATGACAATGAGCAGTTCTTC. Amino acids: CASSRDRVSEYDNEQFF. V usage is TRBV2 and J usage is TRBJ2-1; 9 bases align to TRBD1. CDR3 length: 17 residues. Germline assignment: CDR1 SNHLY and CDR2 FYNNEI. The V segment lost 5 bases and the J segment 5 bases; nucleotides outside the gene matches: 13.

The chain links TRBV5-1 to TRBJ1-1; D is unresolved. This CDR3 has 13 amino acids. Trimming pared 2 bases from V and 7 bases from J, leaving 12 bases between. The germline CDR1 and CDR2 sequences are SGHRS and YFSETQ. The CDR3 protein is CASSFNSPFEAFF. Written as DNA, the CDR3 is TGCGCCAGCAGCTTTAATTCCCCCTTTGAAGCTTTCTTT. The full variable domain, rest sourced from reference TRBV5-1 and TRBJ1-1, is KAGVTQTPRYLIKTRGQQVTLSCSPISGHRSVSWYQQTPGQGLQFLFEYFSETQRNKGNFPGRFSGRQFSNSRSEMNVSTLELGDSALYLCASSFNSPFEAFFGQGTRLTVV.

The chain employs TRBV11-2 and TRBJ1-6; a weak D match, TRBD1 (6 bases). There are 16 residues in the CDR3. V gave up 1 base and J gave up 3 bases, with 10 bases separating them. Germline lookup yields CDR1 SGHAT and CDR2 FQNNGV. CDR3 sequence reads: CASSLVQGNYNSPLHF. The DNA for the CDR3 is TGTGCCAGCAGCTTAGTACAGGGCAACTATAATTCACCCCTCCACTTT.

The chain combines TRBV7-8 with TRBJ2-1; the D gene is possibly TRBD1 (5 bases). The ends were cut back, 6 bases at V and 5 bases at J, with 20 bases in the middle. This CDR3 region has 16 residues. Germline V lookup: CDR1 SGHVS, CDR2 FQNEAQ. CDR3 nucleotide sequence: TGTGCCAGCAGGCATCAGCTAGGGGTGCGGCACAATGAGCAGTTCTTC. Amino acids: CASRHQLGVRHNEQFF.

The V call is TRBV5-6, the J call TRBJ1-2; D not resolved. Looked up from germline, CDR1 is SGHDT and CDR2 is YYEEEE. This CDR3 is built from 17 residues. The ends were cut back, 4 bases at V and 2 bases at J, with 21 bases in the middle. CDR3 amino acids: CASSQVVRTAPNYGYTF. CDR3 coding DNA: TGTGCCAGCAGCCAAGTGGTTCGAACAGCCCCCAACTATGGCTACACCTTC.

The chain carries TRBV24-1 and TRBJ1-5; D is perhaps TRBD1 (5 bases). This CDR3 comprises 14 residues. V was trimmed by 5 bases and J by 3 bases, leaving 10 bases between them. From germline, CDR1 is KGHDR and CDR2 SFDVKD. CDR3: CATSGVGDNQPQHF. As DNA, the CDR3 is TGTGCCACCAGTGGGGTAGGGGACAATCAGCCCCAGCATTTT.

The chain carries TRBV2 and TRBJ1-5, with 11 bases that match TRBD1. Losses at the gene ends were 4 bases for V and 7 bases for J; bases not matched to a gene: 3. The germline V gene has CDR1 SNHLY and CDR2 FYNNEI. CDR3 length equals 14 residues. The CDR3 sequence: CASSGTGGRQPQHF. The CDR3 nucleotides are TGTGCCAGCAGTGGGACAGGGGGCAGGCAGCCCCAGCATTTT.